This TCR beta chain was sequenced for a study of blood T cell repertoires in COVID-19. Turning to the study itself: In each case, the material was cDNA or gDNA derived from T cells, B-cell-depleted T cells, or PBMCs.

Measured with immunoSEQ multiplex PCR; TCRdb has only the in-frame clones, and not every one. The table shows over 250,000 clones, with 75% to 95% occurring only once. V lost 4 bases and J 3 bases, leaving 18 bases between the germline ends. There are 16 residues in the CDR3. Germline values: CDR1 KGHSH, CDR2 LQKENI. The V call is TRBV18, the J call TRBJ1-1; possibly TRBD1 for D (6 bases). The sequencing sample was made of PBMCs or T cells enriched from blood (not recorded which). The TCR was taken from a young woman who had recovered from COVID-19. In DNA form, the CDR3 reads TGTGCCAGCTCACACCGGGGGGGGGCCTTCTACACTGAAGCTTTCTTT. This encodes CASSHRGGAFYTEAFF.